One sample yielded the 29 T cell receptor beta chains listed below, sequenced in a study of neurological immune-mediated disorders. MiXCR was run by TCRdb on the 5' RACE reads, yielding one entry per CDR3 protein. The data contain about 71,000 distinct CDR3 sequences, nearly 3.5% of them singletons. Sequencing was performed on PBMCs. These receptors originate from a man between 35 and 55 years old with multiple sclerosis.

This clonotype was seen repeatedly, ten times or more. The V and J genes are TRBV5-1 and TRBJ2-1; 15 nucleotides line up with TRBD2. CDR3 length: 15 amino acids. J gave up 14 bases and V 2 bases, and 8 bases lay outside the gene matches. Germline V gene sequence: CDR1 SGHRS, CDR2 YFSETQ. The CDR3 coding sequence is TGCGCCAGCAGCTTCGGGACTAGCGGGGGGAATCGAAAGTTCTTC. Encoded protein: CASSFGTSGGNRKFF.

This clonotype was picked up many times. The chain carries TRBV12-3 or TRBV12-4 and TRBJ2-1, with D maybe TRBD2 (5 bases). The CDR3 totals 16 residues. The germline V and J ends were trimmed by 5 bases and 0 bases, with 14 bases remaining between them. CDR3 loop: CASSATLGRSYNEQFF. For the CDR3, the DNA is TGTGCCAGCAGTGCAACACTAGGCCGCTCCTACAATGAGCAGTTCTTC.

This clonotype was observed many times. One junction end does not reproduce the germline sequence, and a read error may be involved. This chain links TRBV5-6 with TRBJ2-1; TRBD1 matches at 12 bases. The CDR3 consists of 14 residues. CDR1 and CDR2 (germline): SGHDT, YYEEEE. CDR3 sequence reads: CASSGTGGYYEQFF. The CDR3 nucleotides are TGTGCCAGCAGCGGGACAGGGGGCTACTATGAGCAGTTCTTC.

This clonotype qualifies as medium-sized. This chain joins TRBV10-2 and TRBJ2-3, with TRBD2 identical over 7 bases. The CDR3 is 15 residues long. CDR1 and CDR2 from the germline V gene are WSHSY and SAAADI. The J segment lost 6 bases and the V segment lost 9 bases, leaving 15 bases of the junction unmatched. CDR3: CASTGREYFPDTQYF. The CDR3, as DNA: TGCGCCAGTACTGGGCGGGAGTATTTCCCGGATACGCAGTATTTT.

The table lists this clonotype with many counts. The chain combines TRBV7-9 with TRBJ1-3, with D hard to call. With 5 bases removed from V and 4 bases from J, the gap between germline ends came to 15 bases. Germline lookup yields CDR1 SEHNR and CDR2 FQNEAQ (reference sequence). This CDR3 is 15 amino acids long. The chain's CDR3 is CASSPPAGHGNTIYF. In DNA, the CDR3 is TGTGCCAGCAGCCCACCCGCCGGGCACGGAAACACCATATATTTT.

The table lists this clonotype with a few counts. The V gene is TRBV5-1, the J gene TRBJ2-3; D not resolved. Germline V gene lookup returns CDR1 SGHRS and CDR2 YFSETQ. CDR3 length equals 14 residues. Trimming shortened V by 2 bases and J by 0 bases, and 7 bases separated the two germline ends. CDR3 sequence (DNA): TGCGCCAGCAGCTTCCATTCTAGCACAGATACGCAGTATTTT. Residues: CASSFHSSTDTQYF.

Ten or more counts support this clonotype. The rearrangement joins TRBV5-1 to TRBJ1-6, with D uncertain. Germline V gene sequence: CDR1 SGHRS, CDR2 YFSETQ. The CDR3 extends over 14 amino acids. V lost 0 bases, J lost 9 bases, and 10 bases lay in between. CDR3 amino acids: CASSLAGRGSPLHF. Here the CDR3 DNA reads TGCGCCAGCAGCTTGGCGGGCCGTGGTTCACCCCTCCACTTT.

The V call is TRBV7-6, the J call TRBJ2-6; 7 nucleotides line up with TRBD1. Germline V gene data show CDR1 as SGHVS and CDR2 as FNYEAQ. Trimming took 5 bases from V and 1 from J; bases not matched to a gene: 2. The CDR3 runs 15 residues. The CDR3 is CASSQTGSGANVLTF. The CDR3 coding sequence is TGTGCCAGCAGCCAGACAGGGTCTGGGGCCAACGTCCTGACTTTC.

This clonotype occurred many times. The chain couples TRBV5-1 to TRBJ1-1, with D uncertain. The CDR3 totals 13 residues. Germline CDR1 SGHRS, CDR2 YFSETQ. V gave up 4 bases and J gave up 5 bases, with 12 bases separating them. The DNA of the CDR3 is TGCGCCAGCAGCGAAAGTGGGGTAACTGAAGCTTTCTTT. This sequence encodes CASSESGVTEAFF.

For this clonotype: A read error is possible here, since a much larger clone lies one base away. CDR3 residues: CAWIPHPGWQETQYF. DNA of the CDR3: TGTGCCTGGATCCCCCATCCGGGGTGGCAAGAGACCCAGTACTTC. The V call is TRBV30, the J call TRBJ2-5; TRBD2 might be the D (5 bases). The length of the CDR3 is 15 residues. V gave up 4 bases and J gave up 2 bases, with 17 bases separating them. Per germline, CDR1 GTSNPN and CDR2 SVGIG (reference sequence).

This clonotype was observed at least ten times. The V call is TRBV5-1, the J call TRBJ1-5, with D maybe TRBD1 (5 bases). The CDR3 spans 15 residues. V lost 0 bases, J lost 3 bases, and 10 bases lay in between. Per the germline V gene, CDR1 is SGHRS and CDR2 is YFSETQ. The CDR3 loop reads CASSLAGGNNQPQHF. As DNA, the CDR3 is TGCGCCAGCAGCTTGGCCGGGGGAAACAATCAGCCCCAGCATTTT.

This clonotype was recorded many times. This chain uses TRBV5-1 with TRBJ2-7; D is uncertain. Germline V CDR1 and CDR2: SGHRS, YFSETQ. The CDR3 contains 14 residues. Trimming pared 0 bases from V and 5 bases from J, leaving 12 bases between. The chain's CDR3 is CASSLGSQVHEQYF. CDR3 in DNA: TGCGCCAGCAGCTTGGGCTCCCAGGTCCACGAGCAGTACTTC.

This clonotype has ten or more counts. V and J are TRBV20-1 and TRBJ2-3; 8 bases align to TRBD2. The CDR3 has 16 amino acids. Looked up from germline, CDR1 is DFQATT and CDR2 is SNEGSKA (reference sequence). Unmatched junction bases numbered 8, after V lost 3 bases and J lost 0 bases. The CDR3 is CSARNPGGGSTDTQYF. The CDR3 DNA follows: TGCAGTGCTAGGAACCCGGGGGGGGGTAGCACAGATACGCAGTATTTT.

This clonotype was seen ten or more times. The chain recombines TRBV12-3 or TRBV12-4 with TRBJ1-1; TRBD1 matches at 9 bases. The V gene end was trimmed by 2 bases and the J gene end by 5 bases; junction bases not matched to a gene: 3. The CDR3 has 14 residues. CDR3 loop: CASSLTGGFTEAFF. CDR3 DNA: TGTGCCAGCAGTTTAACAGGGGGCTTTACTGAAGCTTTCTTT.

This clonotype occurred many times. The CDR3 bases are TGTGCCAGCAGCCACAATAGACAGTTGTACAATGAGCAGTTCTTC. It translates to CASSHNRQLYNEQFF. The chain employs TRBV4-2 and TRBJ2-1; perhaps TRBD1 as D (5 bases). Germline CDR1 and CDR2: LGHNA and YNFKEQ. The CDR3 loop spans 15 amino acids. Between the trimmed V and J ends, which lost 3 bases and 4 bases, there was a span of 13 bases.

Ten or more counts support this clonotype. The chain combines TRBV10-3 with TRBJ2-5, with TRBD2 matching over 7 bases. Per the germline V gene, CDR1 is ENHRY and CDR2 is SYGVKD. This CDR3 comprises 17 residues. Trimming removed 5 bases from V and 3 bases from J; junction bases left unmatched: 15. The CDR3 region has the DNA TGTGCCATCAGTCCCGCGGGGTCCGGGGGGAGGGAAGAGACCCAGTACTTC. Translated: CAISPAGSGGREETQYF.

This clonotype has a count of ten or more. The V call is TRBV12-3 or TRBV12-4, the J call TRBJ1-5; the D is unclear. The CDR3 extends over 13 amino acids. Trimming removed 3 bases from V and 8 bases from J, with 11 bases in between. The CDR3 DNA follows: TGTGCCAGCAGTTTCGGGTTCTGGAAGCCCCAGCATTTT. Encoded protein: CASSFGFWKPQHF.

This clonotype was counted ten times or more. The V and J genes are TRBV12-3 or TRBV12-4 and TRBJ2-7; D gene ambiguous. This CDR3 is built from 14 residues. The V end lost 6 bases, the J end lost 6 bases, and 18 bases lay between the germline ends. The CDR3 nucleotides read TGTGCCAGCAGGGCCGCACCGGCTTCCCCCGAGCAGTACTTC. Protein: CASRAAPASPEQYF.

This clonotype was recorded many times. The chain links TRBV6-1 to TRBJ1-2; 7 bases agree with TRBD1. The CDR3 consists of 13 residues. Germline CDR1 reads MNHNS; CDR2 reads SASEGT. V gave up 7 bases and J gave up 4 bases; unmatched junction bases: 6. In nucleotides, the CDR3 is TGTGCCAGCAAGAGCAGGGGGACCTATGGCTACACCTTC. Its translation: CASKSRGTYGYTF.

This clonotype was picked up many times. An end of the junction does not agree with germline; a read error may underlie this. The chain carries TRBV7-7 and TRBJ2-5; TRBD1 matches at 8 bases. Germline lookup yields CDR1 SSHAT and CDR2 FNYEAQ (reference sequence). The CDR3 loop spans 12 amino acids. CDR3 loop: CASSSPQGALEF. The CDR3 coding sequence is TGTGCCAGCAGCTCGCCCCAGGGGGCCTTAGAGTTC.

This clonotype was observed a handful of times. The V and J genes are TRBV6-1 and TRBJ1-3; 9 nucleotides match TRBD1. The trim removed 7 bases at V and 4 bases at J, leaving 5 bases unmatched. Germline lookup yields CDR1 MNHNS and CDR2 SASEGT. The CDR3 extends over 14 amino acids. This CDR3 reads CASTPGQGGNTIYF. In DNA form, the CDR3 reads TGTGCCAGCACCCCGGGACAGGGCGGAAACACCATATATTTT.

This clonotype was observed at least ten times. For the CDR3, the DNA is TGTGCCACCAGTGATTTCTGGAGTAGCGGGGGTCAAGAGACCCAGTACTTC. It is translated as CATSDFWSSGGQETQYF. The chain carries TRBV24-1 and TRBJ2-5; 9 bases align to TRBD2. CDR1 and CDR2 (germline): KGHDR, SFDVKD. V was pared by 1 base and J by 2 bases, with 7 bases of the junction left unmatched. The CDR3 loop spans 17 amino acids.

This clonotype was recorded at least ten times. The chain has TRBV5-5 and TRBJ1-3; a possible D gene is TRBD1 (5 bases). The V gene's germline CDR1 is SGHKS and CDR2 YYEKEE (reference sequence). With 2 bases removed from V and 4 bases from J, the gap between germline ends came to 13 bases. CDR3 length: 15 amino acids. CDR3 loop: CASSFQGGRGNTIYF. CDR3 sequence (DNA): TGTGCCAGCAGCTTTCAGGGAGGTAGAGGAAACACCATATATTTT. Full variable domain (rest looked up from reference TRBV5-5 and TRBJ1-3): DAGVTQSPTHLIKTRGQQVTLRCSPISGHKSVSWYQQVLGQGPQFIFQYYEKEERGRGNFPDRFSARQFPNYSSELNVNALLLGDSALYLCASSFQGGRGNTIYFGEGSWLTVV.

This clonotype was seen repeatedly, ten times or more. In DNA form, the CDR3 reads TGCGCCAGCAGTGAGGATTCGGGAGCGATAGATACGCAGTATTTT. It codes for CASSEDSGAIDTQYF. The gene calls are TRBV10-1 and TRBJ2-3; D perhaps matches TRBD2 (6 bases). The CDR3 covers 15 residues. Germline-derived CDR1 and CDR2 are WNHNN and SYGVQD (reference sequence). Trimming pared 2 bases from V and 5 bases from J, leaving 14 bases between.

This clonotype was picked up many times. V and J are TRBV20-1 and TRBJ1-6; 7 bases map to TRBD1. The CDR3 runs 15 residues. With 2 bases clipped from V and 6 bases from J, the junction kept 7 bases outside the gene matches. CDR1 and CDR2 (germline): DFQATT, SNEGSKA (reference sequence). Written as DNA, the CDR3 is TGCAGTGCTAGACTACCAGGGGGGCCTAATTCACCCCTCCACTTT. Translation gives CSARLPGGPNSPLHF.

The V gene is TRBV12-3 or TRBV12-4, the J gene TRBJ1-1, with 7 bases identical to TRBD1. This CDR3 has 14 amino acids. With V trimmed by 6 bases and J by 4 bases, 8 bases remained unmatched. As DNA, the CDR3 is TGTGCCAGCAGCCTGACAGGGCTGGGCACTGAAGCTTTCTTT. Amino acids: CASSLTGLGTEAFF.

This clonotype was seen at least ten times. The chain uses TRBV5-1 and TRBJ1-4, with no clear D. Trimming took 1 base from V and 5 from J, leaving 9 bases between them. The CDR3 has 14 amino acids. From germline, CDR1 is SGHRS and CDR2 YFSETQ. The DNA for the CDR3 is TGCGCCAGCAGCTTGCACGTGGCGAATGAAAAACTGTTTTTT. It translates to CASSLHVANEKLFF.

This clonotype was detected many times. J is TRBJ2-7 and V is TRBV5-6; 7 bases are shared with TRBD1. CDR1 and CDR2 (germline): SGHDT, YYEEEE. The V gene end was trimmed by 1 base and the J gene end by 7 bases; junction bases not matched to a gene: 14. The CDR3 loop spans 16 amino acids. This chain's CDR3 is CASSLPRDSLSGEQYF. The CDR3 region has the DNA TGTGCCAGCAGCTTGCCGAGGGACAGCTTGTCGGGAGAGCAGTACTTC.

This clonotype came up many times. V is TRBV3-1 and J is TRBJ1-2, with TRBD1 as a possible D gene (5 bases). Germline CDR1 reads LGHDT; CDR2 reads YNNKEL (reference sequence). The V end was cut by 4 bases, the J end by 4 bases, with 10 bases between. The CDR3 is made up of 13 amino acids. The CDR3 DNA follows: TGTGCCAGCAGCCGGGGACCGAGCTATGGCTACACCTTC. This codes for CASSRGPSYGYTF. Full variable domain (rest looked up from reference TRBV3-1 and TRBJ1-2): DTAVSQTPKYLVTQMGNDKSIKCEQNLGHDTMYWYKQDSKKFLKIMFSYNNKELIINETVPNRFSPKSPDKAHLNLHINSLELGDSAVYFCASSRGPSYGYTFGSGTRLTVV.